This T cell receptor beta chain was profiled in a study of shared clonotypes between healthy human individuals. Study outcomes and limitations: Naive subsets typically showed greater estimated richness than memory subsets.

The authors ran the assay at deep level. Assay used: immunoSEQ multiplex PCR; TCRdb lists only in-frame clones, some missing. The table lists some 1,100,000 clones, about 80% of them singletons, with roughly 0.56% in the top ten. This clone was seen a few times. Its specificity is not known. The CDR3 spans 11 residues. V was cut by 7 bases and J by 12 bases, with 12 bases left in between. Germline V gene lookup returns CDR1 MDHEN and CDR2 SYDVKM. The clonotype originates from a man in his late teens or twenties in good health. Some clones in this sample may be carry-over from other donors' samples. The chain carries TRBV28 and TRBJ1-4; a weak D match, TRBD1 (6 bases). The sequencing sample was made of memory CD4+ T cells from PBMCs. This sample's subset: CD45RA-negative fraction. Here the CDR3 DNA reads TGTGCCAGCACCGAGGGGGGAGAACTGTTTTTT. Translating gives CASTEGGELFF.